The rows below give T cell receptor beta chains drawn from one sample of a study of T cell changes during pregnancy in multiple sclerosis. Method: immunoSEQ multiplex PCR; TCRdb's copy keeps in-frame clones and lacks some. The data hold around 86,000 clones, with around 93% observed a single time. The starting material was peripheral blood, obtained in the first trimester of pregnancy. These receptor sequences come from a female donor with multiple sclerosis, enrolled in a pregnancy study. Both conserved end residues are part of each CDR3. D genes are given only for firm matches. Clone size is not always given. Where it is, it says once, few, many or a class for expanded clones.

CDR3: CASSSDPTGTEAFF; DNA: TGCGCCAGCAGCTCTGACCCGACGGGCACTGAAGCTTTCTTT; size: NA; J: TRBJ1-1; V: TRBV5-1; D: NA
CDR3: CASSLARGYYGYTF; DNA: TGTGCCAGCAGCTTGGCTAGGGGCTACTATGGCTACACCTTC; size: NA; J: TRBJ1-2; V: TRBV5-4; D: NA
CDR3: CASSYSNNRVGNTIYF; DNA: TGTGCCAGCAGTTACTCGAATAACAGGGTCGGAAACACCATATATTTT; size: NA; J: TRBJ1-3; V: TRBV6-6; D: NA
CDR3: CASSSAGQGGLEQYF; DNA: TGTGCCAGCAGCTCGGCCGGCCAGGGAGGGTTGGAGCAGTACTTC; size: NA; J: TRBJ2-7; V: TRBV5-4; D: TRBD2
CDR3: CASRITGQGGGYTF; DNA: TGTGCCAGCAGAATCACCGGCCAGGGAGGAGGCTACACCTTC; size: NA; J: TRBJ1-2; V: TRBV28; D: NA
CDR3: CASSLEYEAFF; DNA: TGTGCCAGCAGCTTAGAATATGAAGCTTTCTTT; size: once; J: TRBJ1-1; V: TRBV7-9; D: NA
CDR3: CSVGSAGGRTSGANVLTF; DNA: TGCAGCGTGGGGAGCGCAGGGGGCCGAACCTCTGGGGCCAACGTCCTGACTTTC; size: NA; J: TRBJ2-6; V: TRBV29-1; D: TRBD1
CDR3: CAWSGASDTGYTF; DNA: TGTGCCTGGAGTGGGGCATCAGATACGGGCTACACCTTC; size: NA; J: TRBJ1-2; V: TRBV30; D: NA
CDR3: CASSLSSGTSYEQYF; DNA: TGTGCCAGCAGTTTATCTAGCGGGACATCCTACGAGCAGTACTTC; size: once; J: TRBJ2-7; V: TRBV28; D: TRBD2
CDR3: CASSLRTGTHYGYTF; DNA: TGTGCCAGCAGCCTACGGACAGGGACACACTATGGCTACACCTTC; size: NA; J: TRBJ1-2; V: TRBV5-6; D: TRBD1
CDR3: CASSPLSTGIGNQPQHF; DNA: TGTGCCAGCTCACCTCTTTCGACAGGGATCGGCAATCAGCCCCAGCATTTT; size: NA; J: TRBJ1-5; V: TRBV18; D: TRBD1
CDR3: CASSLREKLGTNEKLFF; DNA: TGTGCCAGCAGCTTAAGAGAAAAACTCGGAACTAATGAAAAACTGTTTTTT; size: NA; J: TRBJ1-4; V: TRBV7-8; D: NA
CDR3: CASSLTGSYSNQPQHF; DNA: TGCGCCAGCAGCCTGACGGGGTCATATAGCAATCAGCCCCAGCATTTT; size: NA; J: TRBJ1-5; V: TRBV4-1; D: NA
CDR3: CASSTNRAPNTEAFF; DNA: TGTGCCAGCAGTACCAACAGGGCCCCGAACACTGAAGCTTTCTTT; size: NA; J: TRBJ1-1; V: TRBV2; D: NA
CDR3: CASSQDNRNGYTF; DNA: TGTGCCAGCAGCCAAGATAACAGGAATGGCTACACCTTC; size: NA; J: TRBJ1-2; V: TRBV4-2; D: NA
CDR3: CASSVGHPGYEQYF; DNA: TGTGCCAGCAGCGTGGGACACCCCGGATACGAGCAGTACTTC; size: NA; J: TRBJ2-7; V: TRBV9; D: NA
CDR3: CASSDTGTAYEQYF; DNA: TGTGCCAGCAGTGATACCGGGACAGCCTACGAGCAGTACTTC; size: NA; J: TRBJ2-7; V: TRBV6-1; D: TRBD1
CDR3: CASSDGYSGRYNEQFF; DNA: TGTGCCAGCAGTGACGGTTATAGCGGGAGGTACAATGAGCAGTTCTTC; size: NA; J: TRBJ2-1; V: TRBV6-4; D: TRBD2
CDR3: CASSSQIGVTGELFF; DNA: TGTGCCAGCAGCTCCCAAATAGGAGTCACCGGGGAGCTGTTTTTT; size: few; J: TRBJ2-2; V: TRBV9; D: NA
CDR3: CASSSGAGRGNEQFF; DNA: TGTGCCAGCAGTTCCGGGGCGGGGCGGGGCAATGAGCAGTTCTTC; size: NA; J: TRBJ2-1; V: TRBV7-3; D: NA
CDR3: CASSFGSGGPYNEQFF; DNA: TGCGCCAGCAGCTTTGGCTCGGGGGGGCCTTACAATGAGCAGTTCTTC; size: NA; J: TRBJ2-1; V: TRBV5-1; D: TRBD2
CDR3: CASSPPQNTEAFF; DNA: TGTGCCAGCAGTCCACCACAGAACACTGAAGCTTTCTTT; size: NA; J: TRBJ1-1; V: TRBV28; D: NA
CDR3: CASSPFRREGAYNEQFF; DNA: TGTGCCAGCAGCCCTTTTAGACGGGAGGGAGCCTACAATGAGCAGTTCTTC; size: NA; J: TRBJ2-1; V: TRBV7-9; D: TRBD2
CDR3: CASSEAWALPGNTIYF; DNA: TGTGCCAGCAGTGAAGCTTGGGCCCTGCCTGGAAACACCATATATTTT; size: NA; J: TRBJ1-3; V: TRBV6-1; D: NA
CDR3: CATKQGEYGYTF; DNA: TGTGCCACAAAACAGGGGGAATATGGCTACACCTTC; size: NA; J: TRBJ1-2; V: TRBV2; D: TRBD1
CDR3: CASSPRGRKGAWETQYF; DNA: TGTGCCAGCAGCCCCCGGGGTAGGAAGGGGGCTTGGGAGACCCAGTACTTC; size: NA; J: TRBJ2-5; V: TRBV21-1; D: NA
CDR3: CASSVRQGSNGYTF; DNA: TGTGCCAGCAGCGTACGACAGGGATCGAATGGCTACACCTTC; size: NA; J: TRBJ1-2; V: TRBV7-9; D: TRBD1
CDR3: CASSRGGANTEAFF; DNA: TGCGCCAGCAGCCGGGGGGGAGCGAACACTGAAGCTTTCTTT; size: NA; J: TRBJ1-1; V: TRBV4-1; D: NA
CDR3: CASSIRQDINQPQHF; DNA: TGTGCCAGTAGTATTCGGCAGGATATAAATCAGCCCCAGCATTTT; size: once; J: TRBJ1-5; V: TRBV19; D: NA
CDR3: CASRLAGTVGGYTF; DNA: TGTGCCAGCAGGTTGGCTGGGACAGTCGGAGGCTACACCTTC; size: NA; J: TRBJ1-2; V: TRBV5-4; D: TRBD1
CDR3: CASSLVGTGSYEQYF; DNA: TGTGCCAGCAGCTTGGTGGGGACAGGATCCTACGAGCAGTACTTC; size: NA; J: TRBJ2-7; V: TRBV5-4; D: TRBD1
CDR3: CASSLDRGYPYEQYF; DNA: TGTGCCAGCAGCCTAGACAGGGGGTATCCCTACGAGCAGTACTTC; size: NA; J: TRBJ2-7; V: TRBV5-8; D: TRBD1
CDR3: CASSERDNNEQFF; DNA: TGTGCCAGCAGTGAGCGGGATAACAATGAGCAGTTCTTC; size: NA; J: TRBJ2-1; V: TRBV6-4; D: NA